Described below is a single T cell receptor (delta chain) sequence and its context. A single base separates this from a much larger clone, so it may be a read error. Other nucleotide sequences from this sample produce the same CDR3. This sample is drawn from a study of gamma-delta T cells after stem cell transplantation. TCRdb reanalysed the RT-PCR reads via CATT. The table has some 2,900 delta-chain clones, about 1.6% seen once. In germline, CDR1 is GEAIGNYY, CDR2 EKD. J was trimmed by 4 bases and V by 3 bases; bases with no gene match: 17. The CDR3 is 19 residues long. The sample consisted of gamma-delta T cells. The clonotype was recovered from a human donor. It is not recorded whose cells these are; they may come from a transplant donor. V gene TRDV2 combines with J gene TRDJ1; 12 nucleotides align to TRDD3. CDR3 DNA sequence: TGTGCCTGTGACCCTGTGCTGGGGGATACGCGGACAAGGCTCGATAAACTCATCTTT. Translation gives CACDPVLGDTRTRLDKLIF.